This passage covers 25 T cell receptor beta chains from one sample sequenced in a study of response to subunit inactivated influenza vaccine. TCRdb re-analysed the RT-PCR reads in MiXCR, keeping a single row per CDR3 protein. The repertoire holds over 650,000 distinct CDR3 sequences, with less than 20% as singletons. The source material was PBMCs from blood, sampled 4 to 6 days after vaccination. These receptors all stem from a man between 50 and 59 years old who received an inactivated influenza vaccine.

This clonotype was seen a few times. This rearrangement joins TRBV7-9 to TRBJ1-4, with 8 bases fitting TRBD1. The length of the CDR3 is 16 residues. The trim removed 5 bases at V and 8 bases at J, leaving 13 bases unmatched. Germline CDR1 SEHNR, CDR2 FQNEAQ (reference sequence). CDR3 region: CASSPQQGQGGEKLFF. CDR3 coding DNA: TGTGCCAGCAGCCCACAACAAGGACAGGGAGGAGAAAAACTGTTTTTT.

A few counts support this clonotype. The CDR3 region is CASSSKGQPQHF. CDR3 nucleotide sequence: TGTGCCAGCAGTTCTAAAGGGCAGCCCCAGCATTTT. The chain is built from TRBV27 and TRBJ1-5; D not certain. The CDR3 extends over 12 amino acids. Trimming left V 4 bases short and J 7 bases short, with 8 bases between. The germline CDR1 and CDR2 sequences are MNHEY and SMNVEV (reference sequence).

The chain links TRBV9 to TRBJ2-5; TRBD2 aligns across 7 bases. With 3 bases clipped from V and 5 bases from J, the junction kept 10 bases outside the gene matches. The germline V gene encodes CDR1 SGDLS and CDR2 YYNGEE. The CDR3 is 15 residues long. The DNA for the CDR3 is TGTGCCAGCAGCGGCCCTAGCGGCGGCTGGGAGACCCAGTACTTC. Its protein product is CASSGPSGGWETQYF.

V gene TRBV11-2 combines with J gene TRBJ2-7, with TRBD1 identical over 9 bases. The germline CDR1 and CDR2 sequences are SGHAT and FQNNGV. With V trimmed by 7 bases and J by 6 bases, 10 bases remained unmatched. CDR3 length: 14 amino acids. CDR3 residues: CASTEDRGSPEQYF. CDR3 bases: TGTGCCAGCACCGAGGACAGGGGCTCCCCCGAGCAGTACTTC.

The CDR3 here is CASSDGVGIQYF. CDR3 sequence (DNA): TGTGCCAGCAGCGACGGGGTAGGCATTCAGTACTTC. The rearrangement joins TRBV12-3 or TRBV12-4 to TRBJ2-4, with D perhaps TRBD2 (5 bases). This CDR3 region has 12 residues. The ends were cut back, 6 bases at V and 9 bases at J, with 12 bases in the middle.

This clonotype was detected only a few times. The rearrangement uses TRBV11-1 and TRBJ2-1; D possibly uses TRBD1 or TRBD2 (6 bases each). Trimming removed 5 bases at V and 4 bases at J, with 30 bases between. Germline V gene data show CDR1 as SGHAT and CDR2 as FQDESV (reference sequence). The CDR3 is 20 residues long. In DNA, the CDR3 is TGTGCCAGCAGCCCAATTCTTAATTATAAGGGACAAAGCGGGTACAATGAGCAGTTCTTC. Its translation is CASSPILNYKGQSGYNEQFF.

This rearrangement joins TRBV7-9 to TRBJ2-5; 7 bases fit TRBD1. The V gene end was trimmed by 5 bases and the J gene end by 5 bases; junction bases not matched to a gene: 5. Germline assignment: CDR1 SEHNR and CDR2 FQNEAQ (reference sequence). CDR3 length equals 13 residues. In DNA, the CDR3 is TGTGCCAGCAGCATGGGACAGCCGGAGACCCAGTACTTC. Translating it yields CASSMGQPETQYF. The whole variable domain, remainder taken from reference TRBV7-9 and TRBJ2-5, is DTGVSQNPRHKITKRGQNVTFRCDPISEHNRLYWYRQTLGQGPEFLTYFQNEAQLEKSRLLSDRFSAERPKGSFSTLEIQRTEQGDSAMYLCASSMGQPETQYFGPGTRLLVL.

This clonotype was counted between two and nine times. The chain has TRBV10-3 and TRBJ2-5, with TRBD2 identical over 11 bases. Germline values: CDR1 ENHRY, CDR2 SYGVKD. J gave up 5 bases and V 2 bases, and 10 bases lay outside the gene matches. CDR3 length: 17 residues. CDR3 in amino acids: CAISEGETSGIWETQYF. DNA of the CDR3: TGTGCCATCAGTGAGGGGGAGACTAGCGGGATTTGGGAGACCCAGTACTTC.

Ten or more counts support this clonotype. The chain uses TRBV7-9 and TRBJ2-5, with TRBD2 matching over 10 bases. V shed 1 base, J shed 5 bases, and the junction held 7 bases outside the gene matches. Germline-derived CDR1 and CDR2 are SEHNR and FQNEAQ (reference sequence). The CDR3 is 16 amino acids. CDR3 residues: CASSLGGLAVLETQYF. In nucleotides, the CDR3 is TGTGCCAGCAGCTTAGGCGGACTAGCGGTTCTTGAGACCCAGTACTTC.

The chain recombines TRBV7-2 with TRBJ2-3; 12 bases agree with TRBD2. The V segment lost 3 bases and the J segment 5 bases; nucleotides outside the gene matches: 6. Germline CDR1 is SGHTA and CDR2 is FQGNSA. This CDR3 spans 16 amino acids. CDR3 in DNA: TGTGCCAGCAGCTTCTCTAGCGGGGGGGCGGGAGATACGCAGTATTTT. Residues: CASSFSSGGAGDTQYF.

This clonotype showed up just a few times. The genes are TRBV5-1 and TRBJ2-7; tentative D call: TRBD2 (6 bases). Germline V CDR1 and CDR2: SGHRS, YFSETQ. V lost 4 bases, J lost 1 base, and 12 bases lay in between. The CDR3 has 14 amino acids. CDR3 DNA: TGCGCCAGCAGCCAAGGACTAAATTCCTACGAGCAGTACTTC. Translating gives CASSQGLNSYEQYF.

This chain links TRBV20-1 with TRBJ2-1; D assignment may be TRBD1 or TRBD2 (5 bases each). Germline loops: CDR1 DFQATT, CDR2 SNEGSKA (reference sequence). The CDR3 spans 12 residues. The V gene lost 4 bases and the J gene lost 2 bases, with 6 bases spanning the gap. The chain's CDR3 is CSAMGPYNEQFF. CDR3 sequence (DNA): TGCAGTGCTATGGGACCCTACAATGAGCAGTTCTTC.

This rearrangement joins TRBV10-3 to TRBJ1-4; D is undetermined. V was shortened by 10 bases and J by 1 base, with 10 bases between the two germline ends. CDR1 is ENHRY, CDR2 SYGVKD, per germline. The CDR3 runs 13 residues. The CDR3 DNA follows: TGTGCCACCCGCCGTGAAACTAATGAAAAACTGTTTTTT. Translation: CATRRETNEKLFF.

The CDR3, as DNA: TGCAGCGTTGAGGTAACAGCAGATACGCAGTATTTT. Protein product: CSVEVTADTQYF. The chain recombines TRBV29-1 with TRBJ2-3; the D is unclear. Germline values: CDR1 SQVTM, CDR2 ANQGSEA. Deletions cut 3 bases from V and 4 bases from J, with 8 bases between. CDR3 length: 12 amino acids.

This sequence joins TRBV5-6 and TRBJ2-7; a weak D match, TRBD2 (6 bases). The V end lost 3 bases, the J end lost 2 bases, and 15 bases lay between the germline ends. Per the germline V gene, CDR1 is SGHDT and CDR2 is YYEEEE. The CDR3 extends over 15 amino acids. DNA for the CDR3: TGTGCCAGCAGCTCCCTTCAAGCGGGCACCTACGAGCAGTACTTC. It translates to CASSSLQAGTYEQYF.

V gene TRBV12-3 or TRBV12-4 combines with J gene TRBJ1-6; perhaps TRBD1 as D (6 bases). The CDR3 has 15 amino acids. V lost 7 bases to trimming and J lost 8 bases, with 18 bases between them. CDR3 loop: CASNPGGQGYSPLHF. The CDR3 DNA follows: TGTGCCAGCAACCCTGGGGGCCAGGGTTATTCACCCCTCCACTTT.

This clonotype was seen a handful of times. The V gene is TRBV24-1, the J gene TRBJ2-5; TRBD1 agrees at 8 bases. Germline-derived CDR1 and CDR2 are KGHDR and SFDVKD. The CDR3 is made up of 16 amino acids. The V and J ends lost 4 bases and 5 bases, in that order; junction bases with no gene match: 11. The CDR3 nucleotides read TGTGCCACCAGTGACCCCGGACAGGGCCTGTTGGAGACCCAGTACTTC. It yields the protein CATSDPGQGLLETQYF.

As to this clonotype: A junction end diverges from the germline sequence, so it may reflect a read error. The rearrangement uses TRBV6-1 and TRBJ2-7; 8 bases map to TRBD1. Germline V lookup: CDR1 MNHNS, CDR2 SASEGT. This CDR3 has 13 residues. The CDR3 bases are TGTGCCAGCAGTCCCTTCTTCGGACAGGGTGGACATTTC. Translation gives CASSPFFGQGGHF.

This clonotype was counted between two and nine times. The chain carries TRBV5-6 and TRBJ2-2; D possibly corresponds to TRBD1 (6 bases). The V end lost 1 base, the J end lost 5 bases, and 15 bases lay between the germline ends. Germline lookup yields CDR1 SGHDT and CDR2 YYEEEE. This CDR3 region has 16 residues. Written as DNA, the CDR3 is TGTGCCAGCAGCTTGTTTGGTCAGGGGATAACCGGGGAGCTGTTTTTT. This sequence encodes CASSLFGQGITGELFF. Full variable domain (missing parts from reference TRBV5-6 and TRBJ2-2): DAGVTQSPTHLIKTRGQQVTLRCSPKSGHDTVSWYQQALGQGPQFIFQYYEEEERQRGNFPDRFSGHQFPNYSSELNVNALLLGDSALYLCASSLFGQGITGELFFGEGSRLTVL.

A few counts support this clonotype. The rearrangement uses TRBV6-4 and TRBJ2-2; 11 nucleotides agree with TRBD1. Germline V gene lookup returns CDR1 MRHNA and CDR2 SNTAGT. This CDR3 comprises 15 residues. The V and J ends lost 6 bases and 4 bases, in that order; junction bases with no gene match: 4. Written as DNA, the CDR3 is TGTGCCAGCAGCGGACAGGGGGCGAGCACCGGGGAGCTGTTTTTT. Its translation: CASSGQGASTGELFF.

V usage is TRBV2 and J usage is TRBJ1-2, with 8 bases lining up with TRBD1. Germline loops: CDR1 SNHLY, CDR2 FYNNEI. V dropped 3 bases and J dropped 1; count of bases not matched to a gene: 7. The CDR3 is 16 residues long. The CDR3 nucleotides read TGTGCCAGCAGTGACTCCAGGGGGCGGTATAACTATGGCTACACCTTC. This sequence encodes CASSDSRGRYNYGYTF.

This clonotype has only a few counts. The chain uses TRBV7-9 and TRBJ2-2; D remains ambiguous. CDR3 size: 14 residues. The germline V gene encodes CDR1 SEHNR and CDR2 FQNEAQ (reference sequence). Between the trimmed V and J ends, which lost 0 bases and 3 bases, there was a span of 5 bases. The CDR3 protein is CASSLAVHTGELFF. CDR3 coding DNA: TGTGCCAGCAGCTTAGCGGTGCACACCGGGGAGCTGTTTTTT. Looking up the rest from reference TRBV7-9 and TRBJ2-2 gives the full variable domain: DTGVSQNPRHKITKRGQNVTFRCDPISEHNRLYWYRQTLGQGPEFLTYFQNEAQLEKSRLLSDRFSAERPKGSFSTLEIQRTEQGDSAMYLCASSLAVHTGELFFGEGSRLTVL.

At least ten counts were recorded for this clonotype. V and J are TRBV7-9 and TRBJ2-1; 8 bases match TRBD2. The length of the CDR3 is 14 residues. Germline CDR1 and CDR2: SEHNR and FQNEAQ (reference sequence). After removal of 2 bases from V and 10 bases from J, the junction contained 7 bases not matched to a gene. The DNA of the CDR3 is TGTGCCAGCAGCTTACCGGGACTAGGAAAGGAGCAGTTCTTC. Its protein is CASSLPGLGKEQFF. The full variable domain, in which reference TRBV7-9 and TRBJ2-1 provide the parts outside the CDR3, is DTGVSQNPRHKITKRGQNVTFRCDPISEHNRLYWYRQTLGQGPEFLTYFQNEAQLEKSRLLSDRFSAERPKGSFSTLEIQRTEQGDSAMYLCASSLPGLGKEQFFGPGTRLTVL.

The sample holds a few counts of this clonotype. The V gene is TRBV12-3 or TRBV12-4, the J gene TRBJ2-5; possibly TRBD2 for D (6 bases). Trimming took off 6 bases at V and 4 bases at J, with 12 bases between the two ends. This CDR3 is 13 amino acids long. The CDR3 nucleotides are TGTGCCAGCAGGGAGGGGCTAGGAGAGACCCAGTACTTC. Its protein is CASREGLGETQYF.

Only a few counts were recorded for this clonotype. V is TRBV29-1 and J is TRBJ1-3; unclear D gene. The CDR3 is 11 amino acids. V lost 6 bases, J lost 7 bases, and 10 bases lay in between. CDR1 is SQVTM, CDR2 ANQGSEA, per germline. CDR3 DNA sequence: TGCAGCGTCAAGACGGGCAACACCATATATTTT. Amino acid sequence: CSVKTGNTIYF.